Sequencing of this T cell receptor beta chain was carried out in a study of blood T cell repertoires in COVID-19. Overall study: Material from acute and convalescent COVID-19 was sourced from the United States, Italy and Spain.

This clone came up a few times. The repertoire was sequenced with immunoSEQ multiplex PCR; TCRdb's copy has only in-frame clones and lacks some. The table has 20,000 to 25,000 clones, around 89% seen once. The CDR3 consists of 17 residues. Trimming removed 3 bases from V and 3 bases from J; junction bases left unmatched: 10. CDR1 and CDR2 from the germline V gene are MRHNA and SNTAGT. The rearrangement joins TRBV6-4 to TRBJ2-2; 7 positions match TRBD1. The sample was peripheral blood. This receptor was identified in a woman aged 60-70 years with active COVID-19. CDR3 bases: TGTGCCAGCAGTGAATCGGAGACAGGGCGGGACACCGGGGAGCTGTTTTTT. Protein product: CASSESETGRDTGELFF.